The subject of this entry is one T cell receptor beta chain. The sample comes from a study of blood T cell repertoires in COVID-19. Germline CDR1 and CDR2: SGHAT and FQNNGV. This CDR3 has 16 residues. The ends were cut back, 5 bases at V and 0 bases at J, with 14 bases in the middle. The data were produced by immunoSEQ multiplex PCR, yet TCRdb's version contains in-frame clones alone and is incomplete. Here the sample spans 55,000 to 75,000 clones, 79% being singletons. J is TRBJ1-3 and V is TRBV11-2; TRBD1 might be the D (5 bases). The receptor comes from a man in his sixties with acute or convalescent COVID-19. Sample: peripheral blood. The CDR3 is CASSRTQGPSGNTIYF. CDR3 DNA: TGTGCCAGCAGCAGAACCCAGGGTCCCTCTGGAAACACCATATATTTT.